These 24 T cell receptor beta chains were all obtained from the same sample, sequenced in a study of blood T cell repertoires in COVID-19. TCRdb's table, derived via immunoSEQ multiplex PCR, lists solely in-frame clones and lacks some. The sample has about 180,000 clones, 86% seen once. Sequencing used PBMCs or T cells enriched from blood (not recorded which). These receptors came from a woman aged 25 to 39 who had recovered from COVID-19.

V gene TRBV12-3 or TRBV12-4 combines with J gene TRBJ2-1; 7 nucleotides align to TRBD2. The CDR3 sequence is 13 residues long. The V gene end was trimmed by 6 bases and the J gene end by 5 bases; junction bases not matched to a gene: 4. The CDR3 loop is CASRGTMNNEQFF. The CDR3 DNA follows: TGTGCCAGCAGAGGGACTATGAACAATGAGCAGTTCTTC.

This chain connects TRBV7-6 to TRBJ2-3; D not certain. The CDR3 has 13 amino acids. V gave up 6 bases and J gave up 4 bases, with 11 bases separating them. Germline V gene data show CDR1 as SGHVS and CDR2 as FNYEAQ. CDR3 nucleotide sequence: TGTGCCAGCAGGAGATCTACCGCAGATACGCAGTATTTT. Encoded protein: CASRRSTADTQYF. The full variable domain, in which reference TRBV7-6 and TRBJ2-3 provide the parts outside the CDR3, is GAGVSQSPRYKVTKRGQDVALRCDPISGHVSLYWYRQALGQGPEFLTYFNYEAQQDKSGLPNDRFSAERPEGSISTLTIQRTEQRDSAMYRCASRRSTADTQYFGPGTRLTVL.

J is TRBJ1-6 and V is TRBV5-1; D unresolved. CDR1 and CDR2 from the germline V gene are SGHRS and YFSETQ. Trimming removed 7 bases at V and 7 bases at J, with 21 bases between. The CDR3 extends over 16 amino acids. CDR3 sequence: CASQQEGAPSNSPLHF. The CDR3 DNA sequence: TGCGCCAGCCAGCAAGAGGGTGCCCCCTCCAATTCACCCCTCCACTTT.

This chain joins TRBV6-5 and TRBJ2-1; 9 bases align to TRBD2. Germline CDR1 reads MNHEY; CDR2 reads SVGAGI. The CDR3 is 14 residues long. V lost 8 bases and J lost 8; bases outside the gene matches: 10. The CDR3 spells CASGPGLAGYEQFF. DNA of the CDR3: TGTGCCAGCGGACCGGGACTAGCCGGCTATGAGCAGTTCTTC.

In DNA form, the CDR3 reads TGCGCCAGCAGCCAAGATCAGCTAGCGGGGGGCCAAGAGACCCAGTACTTC. Amino acid sequence: CASSQDQLAGGQETQYF. The chain carries TRBV4-1 and TRBJ2-5, with 11 bases aligning to TRBD2. Germline loops: CDR1 MGHRA, CDR2 YSYEKL. The V and J ends lost 0 bases and 1 base, in that order; junction bases with no gene match: 4. This CDR3 comprises 17 residues.

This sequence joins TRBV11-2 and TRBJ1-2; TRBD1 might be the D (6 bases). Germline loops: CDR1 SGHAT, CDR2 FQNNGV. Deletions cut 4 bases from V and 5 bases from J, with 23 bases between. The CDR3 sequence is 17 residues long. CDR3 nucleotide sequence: TGTGCCAGCAGCTCCTCTATATCAACAGGGTCTCTATATGGCTACACCTTC. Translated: CASSSSISTGSLYGYTF. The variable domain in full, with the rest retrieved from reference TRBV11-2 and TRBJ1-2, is EAGVAQSPRYKIIEKRQSVAFWCNPISGHATLYWYQQILGQGPKLLIQFQNNGVVDDSQLPKDRFSAERLKGVDSTLKIQPAKLEDSAVYLCASSSSISTGSLYGYTFGSGTRLTVV.

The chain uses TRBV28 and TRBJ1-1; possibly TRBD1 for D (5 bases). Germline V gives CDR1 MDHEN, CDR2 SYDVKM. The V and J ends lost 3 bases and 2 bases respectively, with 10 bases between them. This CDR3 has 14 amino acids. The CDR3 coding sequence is TGTGCCAGCAGTTTCTCAGGGTCCAACACTGAAGCTTTCTTT. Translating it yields CASSFSGSNTEAFF.

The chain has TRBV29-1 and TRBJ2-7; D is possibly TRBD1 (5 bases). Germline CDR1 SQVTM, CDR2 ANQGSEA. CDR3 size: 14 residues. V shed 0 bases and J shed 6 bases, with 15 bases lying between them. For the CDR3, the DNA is TGCAGCGTTGAAGATATTGGCTTAAGGGGCGAGCAGTACTTC. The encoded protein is CSVEDIGLRGEQYF.

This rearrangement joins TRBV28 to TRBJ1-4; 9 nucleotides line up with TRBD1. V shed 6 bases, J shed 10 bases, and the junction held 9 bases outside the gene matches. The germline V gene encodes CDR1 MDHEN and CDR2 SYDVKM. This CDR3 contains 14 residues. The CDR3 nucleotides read TGTGCCAGCAGACACGGACAGGGGTTGGGAAAACTGTTTTTT. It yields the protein CASRHGQGLGKLFF.

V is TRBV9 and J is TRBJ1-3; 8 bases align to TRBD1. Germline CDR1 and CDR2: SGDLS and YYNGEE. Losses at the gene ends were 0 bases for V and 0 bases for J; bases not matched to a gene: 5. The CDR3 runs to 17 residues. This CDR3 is CASSVADRGYSGNTIYF. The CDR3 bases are TGTGCCAGCAGCGTAGCCGACAGGGGTTACTCTGGAAACACCATATATTTT.

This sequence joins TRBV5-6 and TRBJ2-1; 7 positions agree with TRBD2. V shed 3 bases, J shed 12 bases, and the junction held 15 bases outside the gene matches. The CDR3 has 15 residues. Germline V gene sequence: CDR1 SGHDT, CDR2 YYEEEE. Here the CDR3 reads CASSSRQGGSGWQFF. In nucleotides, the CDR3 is TGTGCCAGCAGCTCCCGTCAGGGAGGGTCGGGCTGGCAGTTCTTC.

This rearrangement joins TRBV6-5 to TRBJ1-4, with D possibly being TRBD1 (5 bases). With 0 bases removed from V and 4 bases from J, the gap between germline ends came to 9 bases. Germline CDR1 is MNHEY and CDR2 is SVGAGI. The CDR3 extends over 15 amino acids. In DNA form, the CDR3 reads TGTGCCAGCAGTTACTCGGGGGGGGTTAATGAAAAACTGTTTTTT. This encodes CASSYSGGVNEKLFF.

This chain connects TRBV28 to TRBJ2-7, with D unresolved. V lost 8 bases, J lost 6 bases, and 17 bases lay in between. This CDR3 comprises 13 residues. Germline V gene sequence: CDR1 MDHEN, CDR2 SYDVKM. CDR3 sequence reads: CASVSQVTLEQYF. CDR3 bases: TGTGCCAGCGTCTCCCAGGTAACTCTCGAGCAGTACTTC.

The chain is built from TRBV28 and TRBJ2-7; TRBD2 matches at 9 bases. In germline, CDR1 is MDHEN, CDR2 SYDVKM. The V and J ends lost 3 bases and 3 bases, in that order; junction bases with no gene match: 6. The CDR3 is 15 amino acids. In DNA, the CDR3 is TGTGCCAGCAGTTTCGGAGCTAGCGGGATCTACGAGCAGTACTTC. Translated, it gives CASSFGASGIYEQYF.

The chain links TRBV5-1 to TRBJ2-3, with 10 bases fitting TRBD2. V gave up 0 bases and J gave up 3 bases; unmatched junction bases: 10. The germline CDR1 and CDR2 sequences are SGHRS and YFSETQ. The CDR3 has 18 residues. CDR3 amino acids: CASSLGLSGRAGTDTQYF. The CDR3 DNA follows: TGCGCCAGCAGCTTGGGGCTGAGCGGGAGGGCCGGTACAGATACGCAGTATTTT.

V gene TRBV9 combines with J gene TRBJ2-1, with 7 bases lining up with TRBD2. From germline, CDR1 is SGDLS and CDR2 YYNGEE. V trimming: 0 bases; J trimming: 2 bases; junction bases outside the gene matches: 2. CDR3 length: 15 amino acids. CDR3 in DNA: TGTGCCAGCAGCGTAGGGCGGGAGCCCTACAATGAGCAGTTCTTC. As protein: CASSVGREPYNEQFF.

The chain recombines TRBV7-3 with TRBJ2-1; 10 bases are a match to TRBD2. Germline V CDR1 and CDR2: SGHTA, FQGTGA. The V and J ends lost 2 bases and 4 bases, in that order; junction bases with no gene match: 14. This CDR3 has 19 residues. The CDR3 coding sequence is TGTGCCAGCAGCTTAGGCAATTCTTTGGGGGGACTAGCGTACAATGAGCAGTTCTTC. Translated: CASSLGNSLGGLAYNEQFF.

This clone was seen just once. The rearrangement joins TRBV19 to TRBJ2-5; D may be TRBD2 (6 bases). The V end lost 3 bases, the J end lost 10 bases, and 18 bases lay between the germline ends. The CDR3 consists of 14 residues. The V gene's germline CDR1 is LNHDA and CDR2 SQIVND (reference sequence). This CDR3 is CASSIKGPPGVQYF. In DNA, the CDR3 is TGTGCCAGTAGTATCAAGGGCCCCCCGGGGGTCCAGTACTTC.

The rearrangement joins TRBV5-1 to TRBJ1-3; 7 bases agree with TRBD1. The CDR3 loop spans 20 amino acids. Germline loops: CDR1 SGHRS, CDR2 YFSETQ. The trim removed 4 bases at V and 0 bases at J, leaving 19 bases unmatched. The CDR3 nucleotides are TGCGCCAGCAGCCCCCTCGAGACAGGGCTCTTCTCCTACTCTGGAAACACCATATATTTT. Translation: CASSPLETGLFSYSGNTIYF.

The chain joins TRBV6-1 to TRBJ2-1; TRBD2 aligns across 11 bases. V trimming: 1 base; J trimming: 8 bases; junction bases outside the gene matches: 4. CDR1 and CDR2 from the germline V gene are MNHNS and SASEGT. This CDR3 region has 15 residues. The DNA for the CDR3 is TGTGCCAGCAGTGAAGAAGGGACTAGCGGCTATGAGCAGTTCTTC. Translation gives CASSEEGTSGYEQFF.

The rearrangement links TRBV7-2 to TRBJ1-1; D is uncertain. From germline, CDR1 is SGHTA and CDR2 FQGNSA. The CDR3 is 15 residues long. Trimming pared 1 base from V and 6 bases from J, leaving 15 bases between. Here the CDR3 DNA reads TGTGCCAGCAGCTTAGAAGGTGCGGGAACCTCTGAAGCTTTCTTT. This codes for CASSLEGAGTSEAFF.

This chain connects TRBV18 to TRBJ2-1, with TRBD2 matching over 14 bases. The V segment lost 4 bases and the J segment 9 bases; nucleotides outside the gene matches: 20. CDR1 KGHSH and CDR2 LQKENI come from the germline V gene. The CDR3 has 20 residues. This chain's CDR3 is CASSLGRPGLAGVRQGEQFF. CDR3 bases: TGTGCCAGCTCACTCGGCCGACCGGGACTAGCGGGAGTTCGGCAGGGTGAGCAGTTCTTC. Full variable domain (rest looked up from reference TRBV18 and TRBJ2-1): NAGVMQNPRHLVRRRGQEARLRCSPMKGHSHVYWYRQLPEEGLKFMVYLQKENIIDESGMPKERFSAEFPKEGPSILRIQQVVRGDSAAYFCASSLGRPGLAGVRQGEQFFGPGTRLTVL.

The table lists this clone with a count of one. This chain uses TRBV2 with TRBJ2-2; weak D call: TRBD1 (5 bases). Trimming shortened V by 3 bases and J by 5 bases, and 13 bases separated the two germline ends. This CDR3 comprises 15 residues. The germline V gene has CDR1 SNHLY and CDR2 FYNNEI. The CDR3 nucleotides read TGTGCCAGCAGTGAGGAGTCAGGGTATACCGGGGAGCTGTTTTTT. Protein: CASSEESGYTGELFF.

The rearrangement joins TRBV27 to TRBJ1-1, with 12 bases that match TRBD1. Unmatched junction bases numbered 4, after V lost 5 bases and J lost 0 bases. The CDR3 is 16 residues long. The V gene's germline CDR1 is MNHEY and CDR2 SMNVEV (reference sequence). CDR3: CASSQGQGAMNTEAFF. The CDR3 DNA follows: TGTGCCAGCAGTCAGGGACAGGGGGCCATGAACACTGAAGCTTTCTTT.